This T cell receptor beta chain stems from a study of cytomegalovirus exposure and HLA in healthy donors (dated by TCRdb to 2017 to 2019). Background on the whole study: An earlier analysis of approximately 640 of the donors reported approximately 300 Gb of sequence data and 120 million or so unique TCR beta sequences from about 180 million T cells. The aim of the study was to test whether cataloging public T cell receptors could identify signatures of past pathogen exposure. A separate validation cohort of more than 100 different subjects was used in addition to the approximately 700-subject first cohort. Of the 398 genotyped donors, 80% to 90% were placed in the genetic ancestry cluster associated with self-reported Caucasian donors. Typing coverage differed by locus: A, B, C, DRB1 and DQB1 were typed in roughly 620-630 donors, DQA1 in approximately 520, DPA1 in 606, and DPB1 in 450 to 480. To predict cytomegalovirus infection status, the study brought together high-throughput TCR immunosequencing, statistical association of individual TCRs with disease status, and machine learning. On average, about 240,000 unique TCR beta nucleotide sequences were sequenced per donor among some 430 genotyped donors of the cohort, with approximately 18% of those sequences being non-productive. In a later analysis, previously published TCR beta repertoires from roughly 710 donors were re-analyzed and high-resolution HLA genotyping was added so that TCR occurrence patterns could be studied. Every repertoire in the discovery cohort had been generated on one and the same sequencing platform. Roughly 5 DR-DQ haplotypes were handled as single units for association and clustering, since linkage in the cohort was strong. HLA typing included class I and class II loci at four-digit resolution. The later analysis used no new phenotypic data to find candidate immune exposures, relying instead on TCR beta sequences and their occurrence across donors. An early release covering over 500 HLA-typed donors comprised about 300 gigabases of sequencing data and roughly 86 million unique TCR sequences. An earlier analysis of fewer than 700 of the donors applied high-throughput TCR beta sequencing to assess whether each TCR beta V gene segment acted as functional or pseudogenic. A later genetic analysis used genome-wide SNP genotypes for about three fifths of the 666 donors, treating that subset as a discovery cohort. Donor age, sex, ethnicity and CMV serostatus were compiled together with the repertoire data. The study used immunosequencing to profile the T cell repertoires of more than 650 subjects and linked those repertoires to cytomegalovirus serostatus.

In total, 500 to 700 healthy bone marrow donors made up the cohort. At the time of sampling, every cohort member was nominally healthy, though immune exposures that went unrecorded were likely present. The donor was CMV seropositive and was included in the group of 300 or so seropositive cohort members. A peripheral blood sample was collected from each donor, and TCR beta sequencing was performed on peripheral blood mononuclear cells. Genomic DNA extraction from the blood cell samples was performed with the Qiagen DNeasy Blood Extraction Kit. Preparation of the library involved the immunoSEQ multiplex PCR assay. For the multiplex PCR, a mixture combining 60 forward primers for TCR Vbeta segments and 13 reverse primers for TCR Jbeta segments was used. The CDR3 region of rearranged TCR beta genes was amplified from genomic DNA by a multiplex PCR assay. The Illumina HiSeq System was used to sequence the amplified TCR beta libraries as 87-base-pair reads. The study's processing was this. In a later analysis, approximately 74 million unique TCR beta chains were counted across the approximately 620 repertoires, and approximately 9.9 million of these chains were shared by at least two donors. To remove PCR and sequencing errors, raw reads were error-corrected and collapsed into unique sequences using a nearest-neighbor algorithm that merged closely related sequences. Alignment of CDR3 sequences to IMGT reference sequences was used to assign V, D and J gene segments. For a sequence to be retained, a match of at least six nucleotides to both a V gene segment and a J gene segment was required. Rearrangements were classified as productive when the CDR3 lacked stop codons and remained in frame with V and J, and all other rearrangements were classified as non-productive. CDR3 was defined according to IMGT convention as the region running from the second conserved V-encoded cysteine to the conserved J-encoded phenylalanine. The earlier analysis of more than 450 of the donors excluded sequences that lacked an unambiguous match to a single V gene segment. An earlier analysis of 550 to 650 of the donors classified V segments as functional when productive rearrangements were above 56.7% and as segregating when the standard deviation between donors was above 5%. A statistical classification framework was built to diagnose cytomegalovirus status from the catalog of TCR beta chain sequences. V and J gene assignment, in a later analysis, came from comparing TCR nucleotide sequences with IMGT/GENE-DB human TR gene sequences. In a later analysis, CDR3 sequences and most-parsimonious VDJ recombination scenarios were assigned using the TCRdist pipeline. A later analysis defined each TCR beta chain by its CDR3 amino acid sequence plus V-gene family, and excluded reads lacking a unique V-gene family. As a way to deal with suspected cross-contamination and a sequencing artifact, a later analysis dropped over 550 nucleotide sequences that were highly shared and had low generation probability. In a later analysis, a clonal expansion index for each public chain was calculated from normalized within-repertoire ranks of inferred template counts. In a later analysis, generation probabilities were computed with a VDJ recombination model fitted to out-of-frame rearrangements, and the resulting probabilities were checked against IGoR. In a later analysis, TCR-TCR, TCR-HLA and TCR-CMV co-occurrence was scored with hypergeometric tests, and a repertoire-size bias correction was applied to TCR pairs. In a later analysis, false discovery rates were estimated by permuting HLA or CMV assignments 20 times. In a later analysis, co-occurring TCRs were grouped using DBSCAN, with TCRdist sequence similarity added in when clustering inside HLA-allele-positive subsets. Repertoires with fewer than 30,000 or more than 120,000 public chains, plus five repertoires with anomalous nucleotide sharing, were excluded from co-occurrence clustering. TCRdb holds this immuneACCESS table with in-frame rearrangements only. Some clones are missing; in checked studies, unresolved V genes explain under half, and the rest has no known cause. That table gives V, J and clone size, and the DNA gave D and trimming. This sample is represented by about 140,000 clones; under 80% of them were singletons. The ten largest clonotypes hold 8.8% of the sample.

In this sample, this clone turned up a few times. It lacks a known antigen. The input lacks base qualities; no much larger clone sits a single base away. Other DNA sequences in this specimen translate into the identical CDR3. Study-wide findings and limitations: The earlier analysis of about 600 of the donors excluded roughly 17 rarely observed V segments, including chromosome 9 orphons, because counts were too low. In a later analysis, TCR association rates were found to vary across HLA loci, with the most associated TCRs seen for DRB1 alleles and the fewest for HLA-C alleles. Specific HLA alleles were associated with about 17,000 TCR beta sequences at a false discovery rate of 0.05 in a later analysis. The sequencing pipeline was judged likely to have produced a cluster of highly shared sequence variants as a technical artifact. Cytomegalovirus status was reported to be diagnosed by the classifier with high specificity and sensitivity in both the original and validation cohorts. An association between a missense DCLRE1C variant and V-gene and J-gene trimming of TCR beta chains was found in a later genetic analysis and replicated in an independent cohort. Most CMV-associated TCR beta chains appeared to be HLA-restricted in a later analysis, and the HLA associations seemed to be driven largely by CMV exposure. A further reported finding was that TCR beta sequences accurately predicted the HLA-A and HLA-B alleles for most subjects in the first cohort. The only immune exposure information available for the cohort was CMV serostatus. Sequencing depth was assumed to be roughly uniform across donors in the presence/absence analyses, though that assumption may not hold. Assigning TCR associations to individual alleles was difficult when HLA alleles, especially DR and DQ, strongly co-occurred. Three of the identified cytomegalovirus-associated TCR beta chains were confirmed in vitro to be specific for cytomegalovirus antigens. In a later genetic analysis, fewer N-insertions in productive TCRs were reported among donors in an Asian-associated ancestry cluster than the approximately 630-donor mean. A total of 164 TCR beta chains were listed by the study as associated with cytomegalovirus. While some public TCRs were present in many individuals, most TCR sequences turned up only very rarely across donors. In a later analysis, HLA-associated TCR beta chains showed more clonal expansion and lower generation probabilities than non-associated chains that were equally common. Several of the top co-occurrence clusters appeared to be linked to parvovirus B19, influenza, CMV and Epstein-Barr virus, according to a later analysis. Only TCR beta chains were sequenced in this cohort, and the absence of alpha or paired-chain data limited detectable features. In an earlier analysis of several hundred of the donors, most TCR beta V segments were observed in productive rearrangements about 87% or about 30% of the time, broadly matching IMGT annotations. It was suggested by the authors that the approach could potentially be generalized to other disease states and immunological phenotypes. HLA typing was unavailable for some donors at each locus, so association tests used only the typed subset. Because the 87-base-pair reads could not distinguish some IMGT-functional V segments, including TRBV6-2 and TRBV6-3, those segments were excluded. Correlated functional status among segregating V segments might reflect linkage disequilibrium, but an unknown experimental factor could not be ruled out.

Via the germline V gene, CDR1 is MNHEY and CDR2 SVGAGI. The CDR3 goes from the cysteine to the phenylalanine over 15 residues. Only the CDR3 DNA is retained, 45 bases long and in frame from the first base. V ends up 5 bases short and J 6 bases short, with an unmatched junction base count of 11. The TCR originated in a woman in her 50s in good health and CMV-seropositive. The specimen was PBMCs. The V and J genes are TRBV6-5 and TRBJ2-7, and TRBD1 aligns with 9 junction nucleotides. The DNA sequence is TGTGCCAGCAGTACGCCACAGGGGGCGGGATCCGAGCAGTACTTC. It codes for CASSTPQGAGSEQYF.